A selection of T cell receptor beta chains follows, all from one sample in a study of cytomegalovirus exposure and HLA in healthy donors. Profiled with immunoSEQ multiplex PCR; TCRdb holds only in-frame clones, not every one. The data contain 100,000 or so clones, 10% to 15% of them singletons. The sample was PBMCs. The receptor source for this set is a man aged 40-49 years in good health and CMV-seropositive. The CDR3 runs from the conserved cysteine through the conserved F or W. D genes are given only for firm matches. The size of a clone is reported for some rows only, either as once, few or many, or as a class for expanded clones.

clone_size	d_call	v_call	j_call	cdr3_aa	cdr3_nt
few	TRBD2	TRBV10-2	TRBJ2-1	CASSRREGLYNEQFF	TGCGCCAGCAGTCGGCGGGAGGGCCTCTACAATGAGCAGTTCTTC
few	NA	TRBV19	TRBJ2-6	CASRHTAGANVLTF	TGTGCCAGCCGCCATACGGCTGGGGCCAACGTCCTGACTTTC
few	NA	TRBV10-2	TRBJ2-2	CASSESGQGGAGEMFF	TGCGCCAGCAGTGAGTCTGGGCAGGGAGGGGCAGGGGAGATGTTTTTT
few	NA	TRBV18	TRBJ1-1	CASHLGGVPEAFF	TGTGCCAGCCACCTCGGGGGGGTCCCTGAAGCTTTCTTT
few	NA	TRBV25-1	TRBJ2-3	CASSEVLASTDTQYF	TGTGCCAGCAGTGAAGTTTTGGCTAGCACAGATACGCAGTATTTT
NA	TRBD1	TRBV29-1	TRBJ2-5	CSVRTGTGQETQYF	TGCAGCGTTCGCACCGGGACAGGACAAGAGACCCAGTACTTC
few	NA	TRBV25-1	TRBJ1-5	CASSAGSYSNQPQHF	TGTGCCAGCAGTGCAGGAAGCTATAGCAATCAGCCCCAGCATTTT
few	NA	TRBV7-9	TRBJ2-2	CASRVLAFANTGELFF	TGTGCCAGCAGAGTACTAGCTTTCGCGAACACCGGGGAGCTGTTTTTT
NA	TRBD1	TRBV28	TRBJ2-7	CASSPGTDYEQYF	TGTGCCAGCAGCCCGGGGACAGACTACGAGCAGTACTTC
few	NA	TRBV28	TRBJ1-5	CASSWYRDSNQPQHF	TGTGCCAGCAGTTGGTACAGGGATAGCAATCAGCCCCAGCATTTT
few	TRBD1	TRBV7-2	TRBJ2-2	CASSWDRRNTGELFF	TGTGCCAGCAGCTGGGACAGAAGAAACACCGGGGAGCTGTTTTTT
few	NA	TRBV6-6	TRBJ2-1	CASSYGGAWGVNEQFF	TGTGCCAGCAGTTACGGGGGAGCTTGGGGGGTTAATGAGCAGTTCTTC
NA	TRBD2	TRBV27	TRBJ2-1	CASSSSGSPMGEQFF	TGTGCCAGCAGCTCTAGCGGGAGCCCCATGGGTGAGCAGTTCTTC
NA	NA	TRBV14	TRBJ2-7	CASSQGTATYEQYF	TGTGCCAGCAGCCAGGGGACTGCGACCTACGAGCAGTACTTC
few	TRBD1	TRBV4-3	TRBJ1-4	CASSQDRDSGEKLFF	TGCGCCAGCAGCCAAGATAGGGACAGTGGGGAAAAACTGTTTTTT
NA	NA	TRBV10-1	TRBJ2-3	CASSEGVSTDTQYF	TGCGCCAGCAGTGAAGGGGTCAGCACAGATACGCAGTATTTT
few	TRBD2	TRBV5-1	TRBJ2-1	CASSLLAGEDNEQFF	TGCGCCAGCAGCTTACTAGCGGGCGAGGACAATGAGCAGTTCTTC